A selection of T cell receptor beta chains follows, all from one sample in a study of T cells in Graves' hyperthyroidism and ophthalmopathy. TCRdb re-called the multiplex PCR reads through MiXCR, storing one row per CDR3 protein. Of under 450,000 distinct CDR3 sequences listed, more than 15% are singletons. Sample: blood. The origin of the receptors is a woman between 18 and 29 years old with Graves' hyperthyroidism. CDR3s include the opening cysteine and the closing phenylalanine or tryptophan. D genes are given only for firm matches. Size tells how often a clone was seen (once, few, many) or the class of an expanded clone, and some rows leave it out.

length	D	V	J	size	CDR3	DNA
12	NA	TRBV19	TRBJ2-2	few	CASGRNTGELFF	TGTGCCAGTGGAAGGAACACCGGGGAGCTGTTTTTT
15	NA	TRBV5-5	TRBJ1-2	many	CASSLGAGVTYGYTF	TGTGCCAGCAGCTTGGGGGCAGGAGTCACCTATGGCTACACCTTC
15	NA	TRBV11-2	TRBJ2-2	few	CASSPSGTGAGELFF	TGTGCCAGCAGCCCCTCAGGGACGGGGGCCGGGGAGCTGTTTTTT
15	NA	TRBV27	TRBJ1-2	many	CASSRTAQGGYGYTF	TGTGCCAGCAGCAGGACAGCCCAGGGTGGCTATGGCTACACCTTC
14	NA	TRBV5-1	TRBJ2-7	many	CASSTAGEAYEQYF	TGCGCCAGCAGCACAGCGGGCGAAGCCTACGAGCAGTACTTC
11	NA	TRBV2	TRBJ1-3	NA	CAGDRGNTIYF	TGTGCCGGAGACCGCGGAAACACCATATATTTT
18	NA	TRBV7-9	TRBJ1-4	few	CASSILRLDSRGKGKLFF	TGTGCCAGCAGCATATTGCGTTTGGACAGCCGGGGCAAGGGAAAACTGTTTTTT
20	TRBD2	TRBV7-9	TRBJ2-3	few	CASSPRTSGRVPFTTDTQYF	TGTGCCAGCAGCCCCAGGACTAGCGGGAGGGTCCCCTTTACCACAGATACGCAGTATTTT
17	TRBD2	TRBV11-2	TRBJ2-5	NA	CASEKISTSGSKETQYF	TGTGCCAGCGAAAAGATCAGTACTAGCGGGAGCAAGGAGACCCAGTACTTC
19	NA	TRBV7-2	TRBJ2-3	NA	CASSLLGGWGPDGTDTQYF	TGTGCCAGCAGCTTACTGGGAGGCTGGGGGCCGGATGGCACAGATACGCAGTATTTT
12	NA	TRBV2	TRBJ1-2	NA	CASSAVVHGYTF	TGTGCCAGCAGTGCGGTAGTTCATGGCTACACCTTC